A single sample is the source of the 30 T cell receptor beta chains below, sequenced in a study of blood T cell repertoires in COVID-19. Clones were read by immunoSEQ multiplex PCR, and TCRdb kept only the in-frame ones, dropping some. The sample includes more than 120,000 clones, around 82% of them seen just once. Sequenced input: PBMCs or T cells enriched from blood (not recorded which). These receptor sequences come from a man aged 50 or older in a cohort exposed to, infected with or recovered from COVID-19 (not recorded which).

The chain uses TRBV3-1 (or the pseudogene TRBV3-2) and TRBJ1-6; 9 bases are a match to TRBD1. CDR3 length equals 16 residues. The germline gives CDR1 LGHDT, CDR2 YNNKEL (reference sequence). Trimming took 3 bases from V and 4 from J; bases not matched to a gene: 4. CDR3 in DNA: TGTGCCAGCAGCCATGACAGGGGGTTGTATAATTCACCCCTCCACTTT. This codes for CASSHDRGLYNSPLHF.

The chain links TRBV18 to TRBJ1-1; possible D gene TRBD1, 6 bases. This CDR3 has 14 amino acids. V was trimmed by 5 bases and J by 3 bases, leaving 13 bases between them. CDR1 is KGHSH and CDR2 is LQKENI in the germline V gene. The CDR3 here is CASSTQGRDTEAFF. DNA of the CDR3: TGTGCCAGCTCAACCCAGGGGAGGGACACTGAAGCTTTCTTT. Combining the CDR3 with reference TRBV18 and TRBJ1-1 gives the whole variable domain NAGVMQNPRHLVRRRGQEARLRCSPMKGHSHVYWYRQLPEEGLKFMVYLQKENIIDESGMPKERFSAEFPKEGPSILRIQQVVRGDSAAYFCASSTQGRDTEAFFGQGTRLTVV.

The chain uses TRBV28 and TRBJ2-4, with D tentatively TRBD1 (6 bases). The ends were cut back, 2 bases at V and 13 bases at J, with 12 bases in the middle. Looked up from germline, CDR1 is MDHEN and CDR2 is SYDVKM. CDR3 size: 12 residues. CDR3 nucleotide sequence: TGTGCCAGCAGTTTAGGGGCAGGGGTCCAGTACTTC. Translation gives CASSLGAGVQYF. The full variable domain, completed using reference TRBV28 and TRBJ2-4, is DVKVTQSSRYLVKRTGEKVFLECVQDMDHENMFWYRQDPGLGLRLIYFSYDVKMKEKGDIPEGYSVSREKKERFSLILESASTNQTSMYLCASSLGAGVQYFGAGTRLSVL.

The J gene is TRBJ1-3, the V gene TRBV19; 7 nucleotides match TRBD1. Germline V CDR1 and CDR2: LNHDA, SQIVND (reference sequence). This CDR3 comprises 14 residues. Losses at the gene ends were 6 bases for V and 4 bases for J; bases not matched to a gene: 6. This chain's CDR3 is CASSTEGAGNTIYF. The DNA of the CDR3 is TGTGCCAGTAGCACTGAGGGGGCAGGAAACACCATATATTTT.

In nucleotides, the CDR3 is TGTGCCAGCAGGCCTTGGACAGGGGACGAGCAGTACTTC. This sequence encodes CASRPWTGDEQYF. V usage is TRBV2 and J usage is TRBJ2-7, with TRBD1 matching over 9 bases. The CDR3 loop spans 13 amino acids. V was clipped by 6 bases and J by 5 bases; unmatched bases: 5. Germline V CDR1 and CDR2: SNHLY, FYNNEI.

In its sample, this clone was seen once. The genes are TRBV2 and TRBJ1-2; the match to TRBD1 covers 7 bases. V shed 5 bases, J shed 8 bases, and the junction held 20 bases outside the gene matches. In germline, CDR1 is SNHLY, CDR2 FYNNEI. The CDR3 loop spans 17 amino acids. The CDR3 bases are TGTGCCAGCAGTCCACATCCCCAGACAGGGATGTCGGGGGGCTACACCTTC. As protein: CASSPHPQTGMSGGYTF. Full variable domain (rest looked up from reference TRBV2 and TRBJ1-2): EPEVTQTPSHQVTQMGQEVILRCVPISNHLYFYWYRQILGQKVEFLVSFYNNEISEKSEIFDDQFSVERPDGSNFTLKIRSTKLEDSAMYFCASSPHPQTGMSGGYTFGSGTRLTVV.

This clone came up once. The CDR3 here is CASSQDPGGYTEAFF. The CDR3 nucleotides read TGCGCCAGCAGCCAAGACCCAGGGGGCTACACTGAAGCTTTCTTT. This chain joins TRBV4-1 and TRBJ1-1; 8 nucleotides align to TRBD1. J gave up 3 bases and V 0 bases, and 3 bases lay outside the gene matches. Germline-derived CDR1 and CDR2 are MGHRA and YSYEKL. This CDR3 contains 15 residues.

The chain uses TRBV10-3 and TRBJ2-2; TRBD2 matches 12 bases. Germline loops: CDR1 ENHRY, CDR2 SYGVKD. V lost 5 bases and J lost 6; bases outside the gene matches: 7. The CDR3 totals 16 residues. DNA of the CDR3: TGTGCCATCAGTTTTAGCACTAGCGGGAGGTCCGGGGAGCTGTTTTTT. Its translation is CAISFSTSGRSGELFF.

The rearrangement uses TRBV6-5 and TRBJ2-7; unclear D gene. Germline-derived CDR1 and CDR2 are MNHEY and SVGAGI. Between the trimmed V and J ends, which lost 9 bases and 0 bases, there was a span of 6 bases. The CDR3 spans 11 residues. CDR3 bases: TGTGCCAGTAAGAGCTCCTACGAGCAGTACTTC. Its translation is CASKSSYEQYF.

This rearrangement joins TRBV24-1 to TRBJ2-7; D perhaps matches TRBD1 (6 bases). The CDR3 totals 14 residues. Germline loops: CDR1 KGHDR, CDR2 SFDVKD. With 7 bases removed from V and 2 bases from J, the gap between germline ends came to 14 bases. The CDR3 reads CATSPTTGTYEQYF. The CDR3 DNA sequence: TGTGCCACCAGCCCAACAACAGGGACCTACGAGCAGTACTTC.

CDR3 DNA: TGTGCCTCCGGGGGGCATAGCAATCAGCCCCAGCATTTT. Amino acid sequence: CASGGHSNQPQHF. V usage is TRBV27 and J usage is TRBJ1-5; D might be TRBD1 (6 bases). V was trimmed by 11 bases and J by 0 bases, leaving 11 bases between them. Looked up from germline, CDR1 is MNHEY and CDR2 is SMNVEV (reference sequence). The CDR3 is made up of 13 amino acids.

This chain joins TRBV6-5 and TRBJ1-3; D is ambiguous. Trimming cost V 6 bases and J 0 bases, with 9 bases left between them. Germline CDR1 and CDR2: MNHEY and SVGAGI. The CDR3 covers 14 residues. As DNA, the CDR3 is TGTGCCAGCAGGCGGCGCAGCTCTGGAAACACCATATATTTT. As protein: CASRRRSSGNTIYF.

The chain links TRBV9 to TRBJ2-1, with TRBD2 identical over 12 bases. The germline V gene has CDR1 SGDLS and CDR2 YYNGEE. This CDR3 spans 16 amino acids. V dropped 4 bases and J dropped 4; count of bases not matched to a gene: 6. The CDR3 sequence is CASSPSSGGVYNEQFF. The DNA of the CDR3 is TGTGCCAGCAGCCCTTCTAGCGGGGGGGTTTACAATGAGCAGTTCTTC. Drawing the rest from reference TRBV9 and TRBJ2-1, the complete variable domain is DSGVTQTPKHLITATGQRVTLRCSPRSGDLSVYWYQQSLDQGLQFLIQYYNGEERAKGNILERFSAQQFPDLHSELNLSSLELGDSALYFCASSPSSGGVYNEQFFGPGTRLTVL.

The gene calls are TRBV16 and TRBJ1-2; perhaps TRBD1 as D (5 bases). The CDR3 length is 12 residues. Trimming stripped 4 bases from V and 8 bases from J, with 11 bases between. Germline loops: CDR1 KGHSY, CDR2 FQNENV. The CDR3 loop is CASSRGGGGYTF. CDR3 bases: TGTGCCAGCAGCCGTGGGGGAGGCGGCTACACCTTC.

The V gene is TRBV7-9, the J gene TRBJ2-7, with 9 bases identical to TRBD1. Germline lookup yields CDR1 SEHNR and CDR2 FQNEAQ (reference sequence). The CDR3 is 15 amino acids. Losses at the gene ends were 5 bases for V and 2 bases for J; bases not matched to a gene: 7. CDR3 nucleotides: TGTGCCAGCAGCCCGCGCGGGACAGGGCCCTACGAGCAGTACTTC. It is translated as CASSPRGTGPYEQYF. The full variable domain, in which reference TRBV7-9 and TRBJ2-7 provide the parts outside the CDR3, is DTGVSQNPRHKITKRGQNVTFRCDPISEHNRLYWYRQTLGQGPEFLTYFQNEAQLEKSRLLSDRFSAERPKGSFSTLEIQRTEQGDSAMYLCASSPRGTGPYEQYFGPGTRLTVT.

The V and J genes are TRBV7-2 and TRBJ2-3, with 8 bases fitting TRBD2. The CDR3 is made up of 15 amino acids. V was clipped by 2 bases and J by 6 bases; unmatched bases: 7. Germline CDR1 and CDR2: SGHTA and FQGNSA. The CDR3 protein is CASSLQSGGGDTQYF. The CDR3 DNA reads TGTGCCAGCAGCTTACAGAGCGGGGGCGGGGATACGCAGTATTTT. The whole variable domain, remainder taken from reference TRBV7-2 and TRBJ2-3, is GAGVSQSPSNKVTEKGKDVELRCDPISGHTALYWYRQSLGQGLEFLIYFQGNSAPDKSGLPSDRFSAERTGGSVSTLTIQRTQQEDSAVYLCASSLQSGGGDTQYFGPGTRLTVL.

The V and J genes are TRBV11-2 and TRBJ2-1, with 7 bases matching TRBD2. Germline-derived CDR1 and CDR2 are SGHAT and FQNNGV. V lost 7 bases to trimming and J lost 7 bases; unmatched junction nucleotides: 10. This CDR3 region has 14 residues. The CDR3 sequence: CASTSREWANEQFF. In nucleotides, the CDR3 is TGTGCCAGCACCTCGCGGGAGTGGGCTAATGAGCAGTTCTTC.

The rearrangement joins TRBV5-8 to TRBJ2-1; TRBD2 aligns across 7 bases. J gave up 4 bases and V 4 bases, and 5 bases lay outside the gene matches. CDR3 size: 14 residues. CDR1 is SGHTS, CDR2 YDEGEE, per germline. The CDR3 is CASSQAGRYNEQFF. The CDR3 nucleotides read TGTGCCAGCAGCCAAGCGGGGAGGTACAATGAGCAGTTCTTC.

The chain couples TRBV7-2 to TRBJ2-7; D remains unclear. The germline V gene has CDR1 SGHTA and CDR2 FQGNSA. The CDR3 loop spans 15 amino acids. V gave up 4 bases and J gave up 4 bases, with 17 bases separating them. Written as DNA, the CDR3 is TGTGCCAGCAGCTCCCCTTACTCCCTCCTTTACGAGCAGTACTTC. It codes for CASSSPYSLLYEQYF.

The chain couples TRBV19 to TRBJ1-4; a weak D match, TRBD1 (5 bases). Germline V CDR1 and CDR2: LNHDA, SQIVND (reference sequence). The V gene lost 5 bases and the J gene lost 7 bases, with 14 bases spanning the gap. CDR3 length: 14 amino acids. CDR3 nucleotides: TGTGCCAGTAGTCTGTCAGGAGGGGTTGAAAAACTGTTTTTT. Translating it yields CASSLSGGVEKLFF.

This chain joins TRBV18 and TRBJ2-1; a weak D match, TRBD1 (6 bases). Germline values: CDR1 KGHSH, CDR2 LQKENI. This CDR3 is built from 15 residues. The V end was cut by 3 bases, the J end by 3 bases, with 12 bases between. Here the CDR3 reads CASSPPGHNYNEQFF. CDR3 nucleotide sequence: TGTGCCAGCTCACCTCCGGGACACAACTACAATGAGCAGTTCTTC.

The chain couples TRBV11-2 to TRBJ2-3; D possibly corresponds to TRBD2 (5 bases). V was cut by 3 bases and J by 3 bases, with 16 bases left in between. The germline V gene has CDR1 SGHAT and CDR2 FQNNGV. The CDR3 is 16 amino acids. CDR3 sequence: CASSFDYAGITDTQYF. As DNA, the CDR3 is TGTGCCAGCAGCTTCGATTACGCCGGGATAACAGATACGCAGTATTTT.

The chain employs TRBV7-9 and TRBJ2-3, with D perhaps TRBD1 (6 bases). The CDR3 is 15 residues long. Trimming removed 1 base from V and 1 base from J, with 9 bases in between. Germline V gene data show CDR1 as SEHNR and CDR2 as FQNEAQ (reference sequence). CDR3 sequence: CASSLGGGRTDTQYF. CDR3 DNA: TGTGCCAGCAGCTTAGGTGGGGGCCGCACAGATACGCAGTATTTT. Full variable domain (outside the CDR3, taken from reference TRBV7-9 and TRBJ2-3): DTGVSQNPRHKITKRGQNVTFRCDPISEHNRLYWYRQTLGQGPEFLTYFQNEAQLEKSRLLSDRFSAERPKGSFSTLEIQRTEQGDSAMYLCASSLGGGRTDTQYFGPGTRLTVL.

The chain employs TRBV6-5 and TRBJ1-6; D gene unclear. CDR1 MNHEY and CDR2 SVGAGI come from the germline V gene. V lost 7 bases and J 0 bases, leaving 10 bases between the germline ends. CDR3 length equals 15 residues. The CDR3 is CASTSGSSYNSPLHF. The DNA for the CDR3 is TGTGCCAGCACTTCAGGAAGCTCCTATAATTCACCCCTCCACTTT.

This chain links TRBV28 with TRBJ2-6; 8 nucleotides agree with TRBD1. This CDR3 is 17 amino acids long. With V trimmed by 3 bases and J by 0 bases, 4 bases remained unmatched. Germline lookup yields CDR1 MDHEN and CDR2 SYDVKM. The chain's CDR3 is CASSLPGQVSGANVLTF. CDR3 coding DNA: TGTGCCAGCAGTTTGCCGGGACAGGTCTCTGGGGCCAACGTCCTGACTTTC.

This clone was seen more than once but under ten times. The chain has TRBV5-1 and TRBJ2-3; 8 bases line up with TRBD2. From germline, CDR1 is SGHRS and CDR2 YFSETQ. This CDR3 spans 17 amino acids. Trimming at V came to 0 bases and at J to 0 bases, leaving 6 bases not matched to a gene. In nucleotides, the CDR3 is TGCGCCAGCAGCTTGGCCGCGGGGGGTAAGAGCACAGATACGCAGTATTTT. Translated, it gives CASSLAAGGKSTDTQYF.

This chain connects TRBV10-3 to TRBJ2-7; D unclear. Germline-derived CDR1 and CDR2 are ENHRY and SYGVKD. V dropped 3 bases and J dropped 6 bases, with 12 bases sitting between them. The CDR3 length is 13 residues. As DNA, the CDR3 is TGTGCCATCAGTGAAGACAAAAGGTCCGAGCAGTACTTC. Its protein product is CAISEDKRSEQYF.

V usage is TRBV6-5 and J usage is TRBJ2-7, with D perhaps matching TRBD1 (6 bases). This CDR3 contains 14 residues. The germline CDR1 and CDR2 sequences are MNHEY and SVGAGI. CDR3 in amino acids: CCRGPGHPIYEQYF. The CDR3 DNA reads as TGTTGCCGCGGGCCGGGACACCCCATTTACGAGCAGTACTTC.

V and J are TRBV28 and TRBJ2-7; 7 positions agree with TRBD2. This CDR3 comprises 14 residues. J gave up 5 bases and V 2 bases, and 6 bases lay outside the gene matches. CDR1 is MDHEN and CDR2 is SYDVKM in the germline V gene. Here the CDR3 reads CASSLKDRGDEQYF. The CDR3 DNA is TGTGCCAGCAGTTTAAAGGACCGGGGGGACGAGCAGTACTTC.

The chain uses TRBV7-6 and TRBJ2-3; 9 bases line up with TRBD2. Trimming took 8 bases from V and 0 from J; bases not matched to a gene: 9. The CDR3 is 16 amino acids. Germline V lookup: CDR1 SGHVS, CDR2 FNYEAQ. CDR3 in DNA: TGTGCCAGCGCCATTAGCGGGGGAACTAGCACAGATACGCAGTATTTT. This gives the protein CASAISGGTSTDTQYF.